The rows below give T cell receptor beta chains drawn from one sample of a study of cytomegalovirus exposure and HLA in healthy donors. Assay used: immunoSEQ multiplex PCR; TCRdb lists only in-frame clones, some missing. The sample has fewer than 250,000 clones, 81% seen once. The specimen sequenced was PBMCs. Every receptor here comes from a man younger than 35 in good health and CMV-seronegative. CDR3s leave out the opening cysteine and the closing phenylalanine or tryptophan.

>TRBJ1-2|13|TRBV6-1
ASSTQQGFSYGYT
>TRBJ2-1|12|TRBV5-1
ASYTQSSYNEQF
>TRBJ1-5|14|TRBV27
ASNPGRGAEHQPQH
>TRBJ2-1|13|TRBV27
ASSIAGRSYNEQF
>TRBJ2-1|12|TRBV4-3
ASSQGSRANEQF
>TRBJ2-2|13|TRBV2
ASSPTTGHTGELF
>TRBJ1-4|13|TRBV5-1
ASSLEGRVHEKLF
>TRBJ1-1|12|TRBV18
ASSPVQMNTEAF
>TRBJ2-6|19|TRBV9
ASSAETRQVGPNSGANVLT
>TRBJ2-5|12|TRBV5-1
ASSLRQGQETQY
>TRBJ2-7|14|TRBV18
ASSPLRLSTYYEQY
>TRBJ2-5|13|TRBV14
ASSQDRGETETQY
>TRBJ2-7|11|TRBV6-5
ASRLGTGAEQY
>TRBJ1-5|13|TRBV6-5
ASPGPQGSDQPQH
>TRBJ2-7|12|TRBV30
AWSVRDFRYEQY
>TRBJ2-6|16|TRBV7-2
ASSRSGTALSGANVLT
>TRBJ1-1|12|TRBV5-1
ASSRDIMNTEAF
>TRBJ2-5|11|TRBV7-9
ASNRGTQEAQY
>TRBJ2-1|14|TRBV7-2
ASSLGGLAASNEQF
>TRBJ2-3|13|TRBV7-9
ASSLGAGDSDTQY
>TRBJ1-1|13|TRBV7-6
ASSFRQGMNTEAF
>TRBJ2-1|12|TRBV7-7
ASSPRRGFGEQF
>TRBJ2-2|12|TRBV6-6
ASNPRLVSGELF
>TRBJ2-3|14|TRBV7-8
ASSLAGLASTDTQY
>TRBJ2-7|13|TRBV6-5
ASSYGTGQTYEQY
>TRBJ2-7|9|TRBV29-1
SVSQTYEQY
>TRBJ1-2|12|TRBV27
ASSSGTGSYGYT
>TRBJ2-1|10|TRBV19
ASSTGGSEQF
>TRBJ2-7|16|TRBV28
ASRKKAFLRTSSYEQY
>TRBJ1-2|14|TRBV7-8
ASSPLPVKPFYGYT
>TRBJ2-3|14|TRBV7-2
ASSLRGGRSTDTQY
>TRBJ1-1|13|TRBV19
ASRVPGGWDTEAF
>TRBJ2-3|11|TRBV7-2
ASRSTGTDTQY
>TRBJ2-1|16|TRBV19
ASSNPFSTGLRGNEQF
>TRBJ2-1|14|TRBV5-4
ASSLGSSGGYNEQF
>TRBJ2-6|12|TRBV7-9
ARSGRTGANVLT
>TRBJ1-3|12|TRBV28
ASSSQATGNTIY
>TRBJ1-1|14|TRBV27
ASSLRRQGEFAEAF
>TRBJ1-4|12|TRBV4-2
ASSHGRDVGKLF
>TRBJ2-5|15|TRBV11-2
ASSLAAGWGPSETQY
>TRBJ1-5|11|TRBV5-5
ASSLEGPRPQH
>TRBJ2-5|16|TRBV2
ASIIRLAGGPVVSTQY
>TRBJ2-2|17|TRBV30
AWSILPGTSGSGTGELF
>TRBJ2-7|11|TRBV28
ASSIIKTYEQY
>TRBJ2-3|12|TRBV7-2
ASSPLAGTDTQY
>TRBJ2-1|14|TRBV4-3
ASSRNWGGAEDEQF
>TRBJ1-5|13|TRBV9
ASSVGDRGHQPQH
>TRBJ1-1|13|TRBV7-6
ASSSLEGGDTEAF
>TRBJ2-7|15|TRBV6-4
ASGSGLAGGLPYEQY
>TRBJ1-2|12|TRBV5-1
ASSFTGVNYGYT
>TRBJ2-2|15|TRBV4-1
ASSHEQLAGETGELF
>TRBJ1-2|14|TRBV6-6
ASSYSITGGLEGYT
>TRBJ2-5|16|TRBV7-8
ASSLLPYQGTEKETQY
>TRBJ2-2|15|TRBV7-2
ASSQARSSANTGELF
>TRBJ1-2|12|TRBV5-4
ASSPGQALYGYT
>TRBJ1-2|11|TRBV9
ASSVGGGEGYT
>TRBJ2-5|13|TRBV9
ASSVGGGQQEAQY
>TRBJ1-1|16|TRBV29-1
SVEWTGTGMAVNTEAF